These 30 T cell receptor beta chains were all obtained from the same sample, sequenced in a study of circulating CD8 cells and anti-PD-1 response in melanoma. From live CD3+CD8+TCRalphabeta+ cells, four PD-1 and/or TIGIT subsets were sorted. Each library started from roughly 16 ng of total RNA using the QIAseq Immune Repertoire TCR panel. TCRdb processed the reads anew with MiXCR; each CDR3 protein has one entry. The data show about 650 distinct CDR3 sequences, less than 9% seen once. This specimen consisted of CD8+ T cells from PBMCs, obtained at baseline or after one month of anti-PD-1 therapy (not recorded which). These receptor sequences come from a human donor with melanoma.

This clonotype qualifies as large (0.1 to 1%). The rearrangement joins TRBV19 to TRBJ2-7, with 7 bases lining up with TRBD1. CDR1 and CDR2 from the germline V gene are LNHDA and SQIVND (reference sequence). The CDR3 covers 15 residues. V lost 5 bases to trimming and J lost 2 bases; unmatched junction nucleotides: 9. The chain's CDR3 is CASSDDRVGPYEQYF. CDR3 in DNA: TGTGCCAGTAGTGATGACAGGGTGGGGCCCTACGAGCAGTACTTC.

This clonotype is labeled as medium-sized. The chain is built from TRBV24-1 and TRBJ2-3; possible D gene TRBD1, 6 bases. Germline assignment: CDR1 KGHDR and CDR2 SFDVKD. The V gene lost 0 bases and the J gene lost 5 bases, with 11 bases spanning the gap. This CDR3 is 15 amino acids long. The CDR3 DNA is TGTGCCACCAGTGATTTGTCAGGGGATCTAGATACGCAGTATTTT. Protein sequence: CATSDLSGDLDTQYF.

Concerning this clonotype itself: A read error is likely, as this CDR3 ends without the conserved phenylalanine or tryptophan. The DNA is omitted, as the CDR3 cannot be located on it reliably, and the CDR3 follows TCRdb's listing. CDR3 in amino acids: CASSESLAGPETQYL. The chain uses TRBV6-1 and TRBJ2-5; the listed D gene, TRBD2, was not tested against the DNA. The CDR3 has 15 residues if both end residues are counted. Germline V gene lookup returns CDR1 MNHNS and CDR2 SASEGT.

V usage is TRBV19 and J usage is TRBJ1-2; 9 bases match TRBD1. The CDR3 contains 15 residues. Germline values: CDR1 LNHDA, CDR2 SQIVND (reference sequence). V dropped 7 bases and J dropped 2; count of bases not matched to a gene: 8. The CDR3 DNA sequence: TGTGCCAGTACGGGCCGGGACAGGGTAAACTATGGCTACACCTTC. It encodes CASTGRDRVNYGYTF.

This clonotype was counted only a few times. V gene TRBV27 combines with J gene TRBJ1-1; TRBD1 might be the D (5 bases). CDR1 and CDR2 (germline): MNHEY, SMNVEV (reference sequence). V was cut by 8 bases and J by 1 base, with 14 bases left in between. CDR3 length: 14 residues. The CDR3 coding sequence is TGTGCCAGCGGGGCCCTAGACGAGAACACTGAAGCTTTCTTT. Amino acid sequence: CASGALDENTEAFF.

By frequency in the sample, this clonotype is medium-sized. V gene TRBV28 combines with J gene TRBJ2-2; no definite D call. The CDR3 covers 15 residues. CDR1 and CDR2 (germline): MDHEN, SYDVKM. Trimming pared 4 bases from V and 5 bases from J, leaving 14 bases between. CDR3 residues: CASSSGLGFTGELFF. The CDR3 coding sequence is TGTGCCAGCAGTTCTGGTCTGGGGTTTACCGGGGAGCTGTTTTTT.

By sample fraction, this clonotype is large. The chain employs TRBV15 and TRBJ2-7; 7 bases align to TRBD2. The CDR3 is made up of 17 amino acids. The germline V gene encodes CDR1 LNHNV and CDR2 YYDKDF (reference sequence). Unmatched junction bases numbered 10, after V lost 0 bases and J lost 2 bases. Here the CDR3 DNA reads TGTGCCACCAGCAGAGATAGACTGGGCGGGGGAACCTACGAGCAGTACTTC. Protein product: CATSRDRLGGGTYEQYF.

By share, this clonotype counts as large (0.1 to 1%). The CDR3 loop is CASSLLGTPSYEQYF. CDR3 in DNA: TGTGCCAGCAGTTTATTAGGGACACCCTCCTACGAGCAGTACTTC. The chain has TRBV27 and TRBJ2-7; a possible D gene is TRBD1 (6 bases). CDR1 is MNHEY and CDR2 is SMNVEV in the germline V gene (reference sequence). Trimming pared 1 base from V and 0 bases from J, leaving 10 bases between. The CDR3 contains 15 residues.

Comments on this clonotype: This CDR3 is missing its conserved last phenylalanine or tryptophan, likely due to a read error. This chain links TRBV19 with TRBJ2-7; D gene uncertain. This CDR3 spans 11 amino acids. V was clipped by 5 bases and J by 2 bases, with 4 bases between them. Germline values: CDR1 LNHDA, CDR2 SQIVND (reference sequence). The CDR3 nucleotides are TGTGCCAGTAGTTCGACCTACGAGCAGTACTCC. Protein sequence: CASSSTYEQYS.

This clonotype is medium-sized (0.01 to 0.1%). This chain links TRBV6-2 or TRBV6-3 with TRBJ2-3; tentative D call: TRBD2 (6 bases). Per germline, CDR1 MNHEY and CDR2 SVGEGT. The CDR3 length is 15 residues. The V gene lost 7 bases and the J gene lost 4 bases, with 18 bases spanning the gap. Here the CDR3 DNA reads TGTGCCAGCACCAGCGGGCTCCAAGACGCAGATACGCAGTATTTT. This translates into CASTSGLQDADTQYF.

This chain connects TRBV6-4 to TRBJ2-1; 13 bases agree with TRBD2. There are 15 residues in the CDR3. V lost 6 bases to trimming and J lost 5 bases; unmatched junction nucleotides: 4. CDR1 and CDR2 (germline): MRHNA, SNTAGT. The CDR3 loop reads CASSRLAGGHNEQFF. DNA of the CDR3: TGTGCCAGCAGCCGACTAGCGGGGGGCCACAATGAGCAGTTCTTC.

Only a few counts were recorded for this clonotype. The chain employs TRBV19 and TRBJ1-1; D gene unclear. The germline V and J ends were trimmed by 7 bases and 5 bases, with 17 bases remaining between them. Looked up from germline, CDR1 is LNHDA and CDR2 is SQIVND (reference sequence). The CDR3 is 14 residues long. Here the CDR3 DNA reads TGTGCCAGTACTCTACAGCTTACCCCAACTGAAGCTTTCTTT. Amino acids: CASTLQLTPTEAFF.

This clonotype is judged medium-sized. Here the CDR3 reads CASSPGEQETQYF. CDR3 sequence (DNA): TGTGCCAGCAGTCCGGGCGAACAAGAGACCCAGTACTTC. J is TRBJ2-5 and V is TRBV6-2 or TRBV6-3; D uncertain. Trimming cost V 5 bases and J 2 bases, with 9 bases left between them. From germline, CDR1 is MNHEY and CDR2 SVGEGT. This CDR3 is built from 13 residues.

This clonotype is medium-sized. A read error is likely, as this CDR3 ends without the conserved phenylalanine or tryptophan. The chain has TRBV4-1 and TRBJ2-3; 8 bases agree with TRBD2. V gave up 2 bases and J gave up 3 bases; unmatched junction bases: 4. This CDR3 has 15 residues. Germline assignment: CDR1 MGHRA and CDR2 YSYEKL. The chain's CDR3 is CASSQFGGETDTQYL. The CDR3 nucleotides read TGCGCCAGCAGCCAATTCGGGGGGGAGACAGATACGCAGTATCTT.

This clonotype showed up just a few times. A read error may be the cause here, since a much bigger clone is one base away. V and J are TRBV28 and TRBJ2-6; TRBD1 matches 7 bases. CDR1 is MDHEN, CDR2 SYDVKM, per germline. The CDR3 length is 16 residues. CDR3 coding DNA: TGTGCCAGCAGTCCTGGGACAGCCTCTGGGGCCAACGGCCTGACTTTC. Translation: CASSPGTASGANGLTF.

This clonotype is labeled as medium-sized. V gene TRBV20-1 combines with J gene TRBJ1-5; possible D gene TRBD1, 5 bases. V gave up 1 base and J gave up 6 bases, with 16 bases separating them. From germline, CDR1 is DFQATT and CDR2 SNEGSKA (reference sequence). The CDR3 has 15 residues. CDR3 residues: CSARGAGLVSQPQHF. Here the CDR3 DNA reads TGCAGTGCTAGAGGCGCAGGGTTAGTGAGTCAGCCCCAGCATTTT.

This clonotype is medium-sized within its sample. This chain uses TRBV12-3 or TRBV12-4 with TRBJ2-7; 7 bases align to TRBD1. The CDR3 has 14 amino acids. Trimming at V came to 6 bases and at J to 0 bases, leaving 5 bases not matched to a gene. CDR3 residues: CASSGQASSYEQYF. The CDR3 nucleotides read TGTGCCAGCAGCGGACAGGCAAGCTCCTACGAGCAGTACTTC.

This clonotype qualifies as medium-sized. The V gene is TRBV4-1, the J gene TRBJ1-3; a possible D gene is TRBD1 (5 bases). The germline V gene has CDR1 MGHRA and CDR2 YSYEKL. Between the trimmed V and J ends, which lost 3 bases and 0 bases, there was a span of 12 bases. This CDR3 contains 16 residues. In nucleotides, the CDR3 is TGCGCCAGCAGCCATCGCAGGGAAAGCTCTGGAAACACCATATATTTT. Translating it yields CASSHRRESSGNTIYF.

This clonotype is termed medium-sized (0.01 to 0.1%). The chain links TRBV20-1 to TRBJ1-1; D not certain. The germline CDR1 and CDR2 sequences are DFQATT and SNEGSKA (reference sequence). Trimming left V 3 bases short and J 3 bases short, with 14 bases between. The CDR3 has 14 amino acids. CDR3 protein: CSARSPIRDTEAFF. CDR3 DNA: TGCAGTGCTAGGTCTCCCATACGGGACACTGAAGCTTTCTTT.

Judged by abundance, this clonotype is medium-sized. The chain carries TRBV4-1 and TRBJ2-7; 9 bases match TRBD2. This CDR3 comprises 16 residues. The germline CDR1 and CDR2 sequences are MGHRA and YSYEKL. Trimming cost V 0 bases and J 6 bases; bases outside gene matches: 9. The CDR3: CASSQDGPSGDAEQYF. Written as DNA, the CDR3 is TGCGCCAGCAGCCAAGATGGTCCTAGCGGGGACGCCGAGCAGTACTTC.

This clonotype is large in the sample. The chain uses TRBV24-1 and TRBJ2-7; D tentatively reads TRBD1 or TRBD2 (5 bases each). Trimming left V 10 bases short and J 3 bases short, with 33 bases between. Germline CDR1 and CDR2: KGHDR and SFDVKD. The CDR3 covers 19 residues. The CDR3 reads CATGPYRDGISSKRYEQYF. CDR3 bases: TGTGCCACGGGACCATACCGGGACGGGATATCCTCTAAACGCTACGAGCAGTACTTC.

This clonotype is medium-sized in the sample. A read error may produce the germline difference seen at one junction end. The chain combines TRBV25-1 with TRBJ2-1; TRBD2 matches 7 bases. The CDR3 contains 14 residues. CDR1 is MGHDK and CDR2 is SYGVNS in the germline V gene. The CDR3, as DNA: TGTGCCAGCAGCGTTGGGGGGGAAGCCGATGAGCGGTTCTTC. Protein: CASSVGGEADERFF.

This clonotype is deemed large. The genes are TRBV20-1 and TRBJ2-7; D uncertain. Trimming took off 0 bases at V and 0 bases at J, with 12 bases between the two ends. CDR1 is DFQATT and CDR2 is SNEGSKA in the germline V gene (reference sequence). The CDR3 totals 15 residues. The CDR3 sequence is CSARDHASLSYEQYF. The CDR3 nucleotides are TGCAGTGCTAGAGATCATGCCAGCCTCTCCTACGAGCAGTACTTC.

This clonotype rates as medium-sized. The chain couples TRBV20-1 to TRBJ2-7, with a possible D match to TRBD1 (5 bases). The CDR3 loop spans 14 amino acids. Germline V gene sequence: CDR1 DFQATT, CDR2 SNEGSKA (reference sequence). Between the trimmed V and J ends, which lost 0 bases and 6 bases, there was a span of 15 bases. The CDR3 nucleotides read TGCAGTGCTAGAGACCTCCTACAGGTATCCGAGCAGTACTTC. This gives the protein CSARDLLQVSEQYF.

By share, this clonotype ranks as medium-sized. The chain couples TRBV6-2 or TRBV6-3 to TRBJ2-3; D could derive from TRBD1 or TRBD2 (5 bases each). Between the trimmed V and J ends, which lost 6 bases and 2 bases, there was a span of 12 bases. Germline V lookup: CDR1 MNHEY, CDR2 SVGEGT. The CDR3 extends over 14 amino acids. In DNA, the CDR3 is TGTGCCAGCAGCCCCGGGGCCCACACAGATACGCAGTATTTT. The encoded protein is CASSPGAHTDTQYF.

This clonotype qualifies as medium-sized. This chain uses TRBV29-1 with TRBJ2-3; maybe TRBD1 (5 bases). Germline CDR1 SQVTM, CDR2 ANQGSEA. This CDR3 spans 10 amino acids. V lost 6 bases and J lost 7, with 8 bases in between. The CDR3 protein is CSVTEYTQYF. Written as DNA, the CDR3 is TGCAGCGTGACAGAGTATACGCAGTATTTT.

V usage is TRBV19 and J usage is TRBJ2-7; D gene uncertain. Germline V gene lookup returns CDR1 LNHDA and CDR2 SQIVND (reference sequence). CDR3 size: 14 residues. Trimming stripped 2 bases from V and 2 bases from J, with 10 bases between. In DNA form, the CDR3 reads TGTGCCAGTAGTATATACGACGGCACCTACGAGCAGTACTTC. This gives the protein CASSIYDGTYEQYF.

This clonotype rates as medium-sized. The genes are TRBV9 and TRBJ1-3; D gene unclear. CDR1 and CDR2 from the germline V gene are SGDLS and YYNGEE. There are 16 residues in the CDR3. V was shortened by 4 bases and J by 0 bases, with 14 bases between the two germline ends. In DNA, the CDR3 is TGTGCCAGCAGCTCAGGACGGTTGACCTCTGGAAACACCATATATTTT. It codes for CASSSGRLTSGNTIYF.

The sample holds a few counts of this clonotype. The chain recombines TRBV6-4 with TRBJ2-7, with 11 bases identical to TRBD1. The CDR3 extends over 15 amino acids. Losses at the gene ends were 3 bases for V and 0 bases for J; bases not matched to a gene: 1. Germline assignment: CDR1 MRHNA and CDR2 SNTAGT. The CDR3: CASSEGQGASYEQYF. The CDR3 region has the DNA TGTGCCAGCAGTGAAGGACAGGGGGCCTCCTACGAGCAGTACTTC.

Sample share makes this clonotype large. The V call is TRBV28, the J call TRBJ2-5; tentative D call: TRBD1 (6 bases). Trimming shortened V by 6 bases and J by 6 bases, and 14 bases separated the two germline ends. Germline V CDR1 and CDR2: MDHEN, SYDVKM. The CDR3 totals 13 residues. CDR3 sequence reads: CASSGQNVKTQYF. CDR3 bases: TGTGCCAGCAGCGGACAGAACGTCAAGACCCAGTACTTC.